This is a list of T cell receptor beta chains from one sample in a study of blood T cell repertoires in COVID-19. The assay was immunoSEQ multiplex PCR, and TCRdb's table has in-frame clones only and misses some. The repertoire consists of 200,000 to 250,000 clones, with 81% occurring once and the leading ten covering around 9%. Sequencing was done on a sample of PBMCs or T cells enriched from blood (not recorded which). These receptors all come from a man aged 35-49 years who had recovered from COVID-19. CDR3s include the opening cysteine and the closing phenylalanine or tryptophan. D genes are given only for firm matches. Clone size, where shown, is once, few, many, or a class for clones that have expanded.

TRBV6-1	.	TRBJ1-2	TRBD1	CASSEEYRGLYGYTF	TGTGCCAGCAGTGAAGAGTACAGGGGATTATATGGCTACACCTTC
TRBV2	.	TRBJ1-5	.	CASNTGLNQPQHF	TGTGCCAGCAATACAGGGCTCAATCAGCCCCAGCATTTT
TRBV9	.	TRBJ1-4	TRBD1	CASSPRDRATNEKLFF	TGTGCCAGCAGCCCCCGGGACAGGGCTACTAATGAAAAACTGTTTTTT
TRBV5-1	once	TRBJ1-1	TRBD1	CASNVGQGGEAFF	TGCGCCAGCAACGTTGGACAGGGCGGTGAAGCTTTCTTT
TRBV14	.	TRBJ1-2	.	CASSQDRTNGYTF	TGTGCCAGCAGCCAAGATCGGACAAATGGCTACACCTTC
TRBV2	.	TRBJ1-1	.	CASRAEGQMNTEAFF	TGTGCCAGCAGGGCGGAGGGCCAAATGAACACTGAAGCTTTCTTT
TRBV25-1	.	TRBJ1-6	.	CASSEQGHNSPLHF	TGTGCCAGCAGCGAACAGGGTCATAATTCACCCCTCCACTTT
TRBV19	.	TRBJ2-1	TRBD2	CASSATGTSAWDEQFF	TGTGCCAGTAGTGCCACCGGGACTAGCGCCTGGGATGAGCAGTTCTTC
TRBV10-3	.	TRBJ2-7	.	CASEGHSYEQYF	TGTGCCTCGGAAGGACACTCTTACGAGCAGTACTTC
TRBV5-1	.	TRBJ2-3	TRBD2	CASSQVAGGSTDTQYF	TGCGCCAGCAGCCAAGTAGCGGGAGGCTCCACAGATACGCAGTATTTT
TRBV5-4	.	TRBJ2-1	TRBD2	CASSLGTSGRRSYNEQFF	TGTGCCAGCAGCCTAGGGACTAGCGGGAGGAGGAGCTACAATGAGCAGTTCTTC
TRBV7-9	once	TRBJ2-7	TRBD2	CASSGGRASYEQYF	TGTGCCAGCAGCGGCGGGAGGGCTTCCTACGAGCAGTACTTC
TRBV7-3	.	TRBJ2-1	TRBD1	CASSADRERDEQFF	TGTGCCAGCAGCGCCGACAGGGAAAGAGATGAGCAGTTCTTC
TRBV6-5	.	TRBJ1-2	TRBD1	CASSHQGGNNYGYTF	TGTGCCAGCAGTCATCAGGGGGGCAACAACTATGGCTACACCTTC
TRBV5-4	.	TRBJ2-2	.	CASSLIAVEDTGELFF	TGTGCCAGCAGCTTGATTGCGGTGGAGGACACCGGGGAGCTGTTTTTT
TRBV7-9	once	TRBJ1-2	TRBD1	CASSLVDRAYGYTF	TGTGCCAGCAGCTTAGTGGACAGGGCCTATGGCTACACCTTC
TRBV27	.	TRBJ2-7	TRBD1	CASSFTSQGAHEQYF	TGTGCCAGCAGTTTTACTTCACAGGGGGCCCACGAGCAGTACTTC
TRBV30	few	TRBJ1-1	TRBD1	CAWSLQGDTEAFF	TGTGCCTGGAGTCTACAGGGGGACACTGAAGCTTTCTTT
TRBV3-1/TRBV3-2	.	TRBJ2-1	.	CASSSLGNAPSYNEQFF	TGTGCCAGCAGTTCACTCGGGAACGCTCCATCCTACAATGAGCAGTTCTTC
TRBV7-8	.	TRBJ2-2	TRBD1	CASTDRGLNGELFF	TGTGCCAGCACGGACAGGGGGCTTAACGGGGAGCTGTTTTTT
TRBV10-3	once	TRBJ2-1	TRBD2	CAISESTTSGSFGEQFF	TGTGCCATCAGTGAGTCGACAACTAGCGGGAGCTTTGGTGAGCAGTTCTTC
TRBV5-1	few	TRBJ1-1	.	CASSLVGRGNTEAFF	TGCGCCAGCAGCTTGGTGGGCAGGGGTAACACTGAAGCTTTCTTT
TRBV5-1	.	TRBJ2-1	TRBD2	CASRLAGGYNEQFF	TGCGCCAGCCGCCTAGCGGGAGGCTACAATGAGCAGTTCTTC
TRBV27	once	TRBJ2-1	.	CASSLRSSYNEQFF	TGTGCCAGCAGTTTACGGAGCTCCTACAATGAGCAGTTCTTC
TRBV2	few	TRBJ1-4	TRBD1	CASSPDRGEKLFF	TGTGCCAGCAGCCCGGACAGGGGTGAAAAACTGTTTTTT
TRBV15	.	TRBJ1-4	TRBD1	CAHGTGTEGEKLFF	TGTGCCCACGGGACCGGGACAGAGGGTGAAAAACTGTTTTTT
TRBV7-2	.	TRBJ2-5	TRBD2	CASSQRAGSQETQYF	TGTGCCAGCAGCCAGAGAGCGGGGTCACAAGAGACCCAGTACTTC
TRBV11-3	.	TRBJ2-1	.	CASSLREYNEQFF	TGTGCCAGCAGCTTACGGGAGTACAATGAGCAGTTCTTC
TRBV5-6	.	TRBJ1-2	.	CASSPRITGNGYTF	TGTGCCAGCAGCCCCCGGATAACAGGGAATGGCTACACCTTC
TRBV16	.	TRBJ2-2	.	CASSRSQAIQTGELFF	TGTGCCAGCAGCCGTTCCCAGGCCATACAGACCGGGGAGCTGTTTTTT
TRBV19	.	TRBJ1-5	.	CASRQQGRDQPQHF	TGTGCCAGTAGGCAACAGGGACGGGATCAGCCCCAGCATTTT
TRBV6-5	.	TRBJ1-2	.	CASSYVRGVYGYTF	TGTGCCAGCAGTTACGTCAGGGGAGTCTATGGCTACACCTTC
TRBV5-6	.	TRBJ2-1	.	CASSPLRRGNEQFF	TGTGCCAGCAGCCCACTTAGGCGGGGCAATGAGCAGTTCTTC
TRBV7-3	few	TRBJ2-6	.	CASTETGSGANVLTF	TGTGCCAGCACTGAAACGGGCTCTGGGGCCAACGTCCTGACTTTC
TRBV5-8	.	TRBJ2-1	.	CASSSTGRSYNEQFF	TGTGCCAGCAGCTCGACAGGACGCTCCTACAATGAGCAGTTCTTC
TRBV9	few	TRBJ2-7	.	CASSVGGGGVFSYEQYF	TGTGCCAGCAGCGTAGGAGGAGGAGGAGTCTTCTCCTACGAGCAGTACTTC
TRBV5-1	.	TRBJ2-4	TRBD2	CASSFLGTSGRSKNIQYF	TGCGCCAGCAGCTTTCTAGGGACTAGCGGAAGGAGTAAAAACATTCAGTACTTC